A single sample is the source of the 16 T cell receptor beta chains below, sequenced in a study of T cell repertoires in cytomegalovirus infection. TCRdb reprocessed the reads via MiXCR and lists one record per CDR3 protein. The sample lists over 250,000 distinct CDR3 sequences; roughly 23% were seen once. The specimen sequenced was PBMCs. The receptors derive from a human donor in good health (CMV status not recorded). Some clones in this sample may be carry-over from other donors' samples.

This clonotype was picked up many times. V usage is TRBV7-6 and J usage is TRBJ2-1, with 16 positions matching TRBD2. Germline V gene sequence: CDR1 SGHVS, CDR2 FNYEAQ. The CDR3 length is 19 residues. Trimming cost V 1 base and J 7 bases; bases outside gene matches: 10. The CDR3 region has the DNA TGTGCCAGCAGCTTAGATGGGACTAGCGGGAGGGCCCTGGGAAATGAGCAGTTCTTC. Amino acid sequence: CASSLDGTSGRALGNEQFF.

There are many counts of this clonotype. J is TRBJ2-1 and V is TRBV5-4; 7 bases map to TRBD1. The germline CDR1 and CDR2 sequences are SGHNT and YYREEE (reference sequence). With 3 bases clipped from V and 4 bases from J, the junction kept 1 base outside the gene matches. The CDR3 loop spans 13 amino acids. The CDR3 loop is CASSSTGYNEQFF. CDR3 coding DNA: TGTGCCAGCAGCTCGACAGGGTACAATGAGCAGTTCTTC.

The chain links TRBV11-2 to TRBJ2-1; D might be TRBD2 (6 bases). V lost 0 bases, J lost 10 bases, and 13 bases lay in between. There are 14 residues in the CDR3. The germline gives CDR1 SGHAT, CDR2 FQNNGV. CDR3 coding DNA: TGTGCCAGCAGCTTAGATCTCTTCCGGGAGGAGCAGTTCTTC. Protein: CASSLDLFREEQFF.

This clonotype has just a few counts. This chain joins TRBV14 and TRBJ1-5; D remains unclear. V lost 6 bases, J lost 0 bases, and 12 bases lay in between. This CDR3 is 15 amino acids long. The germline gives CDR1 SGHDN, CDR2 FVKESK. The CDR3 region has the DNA TGTGCCAGCAGAAACCGACGGGATAGCAATCAGCCCCAGCATTTT. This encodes CASRNRRDSNQPQHF.

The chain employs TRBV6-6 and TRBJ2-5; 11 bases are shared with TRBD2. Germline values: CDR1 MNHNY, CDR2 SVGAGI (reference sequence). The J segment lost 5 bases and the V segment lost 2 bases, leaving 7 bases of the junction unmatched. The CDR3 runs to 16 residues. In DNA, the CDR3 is TGTGCCAGCAGTTACCTCCCCCCTAGCGGGAGGGAGACCCAGTACTTC. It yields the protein CASSYLPPSGRETQYF.

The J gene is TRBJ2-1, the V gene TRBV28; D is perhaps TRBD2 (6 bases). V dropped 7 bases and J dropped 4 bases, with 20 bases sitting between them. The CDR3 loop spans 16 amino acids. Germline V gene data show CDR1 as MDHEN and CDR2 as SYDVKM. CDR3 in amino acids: CASTPIWGEGYNEQFF. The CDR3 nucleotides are TGTGCCAGCACCCCGATTTGGGGGGAAGGGTACAATGAGCAGTTCTTC.

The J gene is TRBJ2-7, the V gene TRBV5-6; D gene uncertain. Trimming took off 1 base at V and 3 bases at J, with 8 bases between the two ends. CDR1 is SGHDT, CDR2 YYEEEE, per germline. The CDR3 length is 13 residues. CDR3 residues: CASSLRNVYEQYF. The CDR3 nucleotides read TGTGCCAGCAGCTTGCGGAACGTCTACGAGCAGTACTTC.

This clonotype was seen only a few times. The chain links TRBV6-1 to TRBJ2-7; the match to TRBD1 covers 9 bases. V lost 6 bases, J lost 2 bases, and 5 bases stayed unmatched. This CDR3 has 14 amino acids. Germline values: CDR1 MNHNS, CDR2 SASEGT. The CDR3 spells CASRTGTGTYEQYF. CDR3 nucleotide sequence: TGTGCCAGCAGAACCGGGACAGGGACCTACGAGCAGTACTTC.

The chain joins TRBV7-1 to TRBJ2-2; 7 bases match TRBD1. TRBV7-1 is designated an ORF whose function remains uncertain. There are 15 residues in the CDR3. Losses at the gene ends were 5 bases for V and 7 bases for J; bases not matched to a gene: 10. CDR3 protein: CASSAPTGEFGELFF. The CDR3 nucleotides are TGTGCCAGCAGCGCCCCAACAGGGGAGTTCGGGGAGCTGTTTTTT.

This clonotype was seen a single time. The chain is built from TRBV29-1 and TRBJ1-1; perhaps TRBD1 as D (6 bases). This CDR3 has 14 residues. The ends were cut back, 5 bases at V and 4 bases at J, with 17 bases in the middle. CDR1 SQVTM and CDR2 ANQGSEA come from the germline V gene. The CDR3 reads CSVSWAGETTEAFF. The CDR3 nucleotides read TGCAGCGTTTCCTGGGCAGGGGAGACCACTGAAGCTTTCTTT.

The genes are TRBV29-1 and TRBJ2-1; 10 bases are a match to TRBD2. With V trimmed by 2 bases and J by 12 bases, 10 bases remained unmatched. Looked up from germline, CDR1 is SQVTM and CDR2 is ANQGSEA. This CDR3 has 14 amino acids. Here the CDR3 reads CSVETPASGSGQFF. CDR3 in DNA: TGCAGCGTTGAAACCCCGGCTAGCGGGAGCGGGCAGTTCTTC.

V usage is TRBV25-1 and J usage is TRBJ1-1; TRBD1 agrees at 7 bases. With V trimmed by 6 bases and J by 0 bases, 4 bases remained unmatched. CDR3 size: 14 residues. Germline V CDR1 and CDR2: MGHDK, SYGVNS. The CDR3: CASRETGMNTEAFF. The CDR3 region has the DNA TGTGCCAGCAGGGAGACAGGGATGAACACTGAAGCTTTCTTT.

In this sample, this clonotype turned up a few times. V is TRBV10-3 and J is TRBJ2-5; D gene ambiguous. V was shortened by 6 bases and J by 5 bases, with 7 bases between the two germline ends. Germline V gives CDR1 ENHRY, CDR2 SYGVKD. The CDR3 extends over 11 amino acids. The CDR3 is CAIRGAETQYF. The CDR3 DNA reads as TGTGCCATCAGGGGCGCGGAGACCCAGTACTTC.

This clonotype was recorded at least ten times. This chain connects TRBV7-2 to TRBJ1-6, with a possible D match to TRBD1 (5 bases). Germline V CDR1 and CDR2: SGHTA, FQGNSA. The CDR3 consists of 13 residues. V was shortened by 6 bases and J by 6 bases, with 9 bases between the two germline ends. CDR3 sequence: CASRTARNSPLHF. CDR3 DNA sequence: TGTGCCAGCAGGACAGCTCGTAATTCACCCCTCCACTTT.

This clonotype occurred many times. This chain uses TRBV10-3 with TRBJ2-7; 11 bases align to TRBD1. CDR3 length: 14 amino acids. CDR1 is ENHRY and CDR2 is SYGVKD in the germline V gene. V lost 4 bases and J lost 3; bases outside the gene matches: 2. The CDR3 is CAISAGTGGYEQYV. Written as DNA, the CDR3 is TGTGCCATCAGTGCTGGGACAGGGGGCTACGAGCAGTACGTC.

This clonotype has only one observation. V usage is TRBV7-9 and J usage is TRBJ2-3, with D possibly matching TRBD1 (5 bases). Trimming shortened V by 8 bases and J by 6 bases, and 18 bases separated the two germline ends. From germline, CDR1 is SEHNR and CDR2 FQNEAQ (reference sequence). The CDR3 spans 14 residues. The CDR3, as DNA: TGTGCCAGCGCCACTGGGGCTGGTTTGGATACGCAGTATTTT. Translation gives CASATGAGLDTQYF.